This T cell receptor (beta chain) was identified during a study of control samples from healthy donors and cancer patients. This clone was seen more than once but under ten times. Data came from immunoSEQ multiplex PCR; TCRdb stores just in-frame clones and leaves some out. The sample yields 100,000 to 150,000 clones, approximately 94% seen once. The germline V gene has CDR1 SEHNR and CDR2 FQNEAQ (reference sequence). This CDR3 spans 15 amino acids. V shed 7 bases and J 7 bases; nucleotides not matched to a gene: 12. The chain is built from TRBV7-9 and TRBJ1-4; 7 nucleotides line up with TRBD1. Sequenced material: blood. This sequence was found in a man aged 25-45 years in good health. CDR3 bases: TGTGCCAGCACCCTCAGAGGGGGCGCGGGTGAAAAACTGTTTTTT. Translation gives CASTLRGGAGEKLFF.